This T cell receptor beta chain derives from a study of blood T cell repertoires in COVID-19. TCRdb's table, derived via immunoSEQ multiplex PCR, lists solely in-frame clones and lacks some. The sample gives roughly 130,000 clones, around 83% of which show up once; 15% to 20% is in the top ten. Looked up from germline, CDR1 is WSHSY and CDR2 is SAAADI. J lost 6 bases, V lost 0 bases, and 8 bases had no gene match. The CDR3 runs to 17 residues. This TCR was recovered from a woman in her 50s with acute or convalescent COVID-19. This rearrangement joins TRBV10-2 to TRBJ2-3; 11 bases align to TRBD2. Source material: peripheral blood. Here the CDR3 DNA reads TGCGCCAGCAGTGAGTCGATAGCGGGGGGGCTACGGGATACGCAGTATTTT. Amino acids: CASSESIAGGLRDTQYF.